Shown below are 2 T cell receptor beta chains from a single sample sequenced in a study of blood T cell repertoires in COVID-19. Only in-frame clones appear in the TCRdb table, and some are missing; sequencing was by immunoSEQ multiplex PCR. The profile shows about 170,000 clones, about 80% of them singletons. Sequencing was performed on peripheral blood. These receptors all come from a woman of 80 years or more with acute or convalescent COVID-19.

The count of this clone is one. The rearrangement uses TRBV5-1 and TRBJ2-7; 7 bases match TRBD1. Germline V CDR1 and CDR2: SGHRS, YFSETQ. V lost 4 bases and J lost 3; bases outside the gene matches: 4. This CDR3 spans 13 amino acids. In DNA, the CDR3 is TGCGCCAGCAGCCCCGACAGGGTCTACGAGCAGTACTTC. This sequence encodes CASSPDRVYEQYF.

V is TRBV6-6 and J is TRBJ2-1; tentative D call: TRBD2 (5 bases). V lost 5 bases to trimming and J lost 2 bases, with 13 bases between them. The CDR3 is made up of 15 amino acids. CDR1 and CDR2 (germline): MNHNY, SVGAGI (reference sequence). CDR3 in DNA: TGTGCCAGCAGTAAGGTGGGAGCTCCCTACAATGAGCAGTTCTTC. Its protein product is CASSKVGAPYNEQFF.